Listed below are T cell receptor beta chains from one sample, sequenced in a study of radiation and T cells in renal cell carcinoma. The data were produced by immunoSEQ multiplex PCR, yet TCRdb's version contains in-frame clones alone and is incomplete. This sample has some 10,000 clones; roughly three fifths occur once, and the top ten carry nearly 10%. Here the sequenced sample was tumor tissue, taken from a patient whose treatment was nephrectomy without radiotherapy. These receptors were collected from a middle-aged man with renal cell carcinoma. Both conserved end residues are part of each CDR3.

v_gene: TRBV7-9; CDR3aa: CASSAFPSLDYGYTF
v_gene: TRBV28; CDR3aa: CASSFPGTGGFQPQHF
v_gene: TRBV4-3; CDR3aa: CASSQGEETQYF
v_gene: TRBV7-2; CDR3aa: CASSWGGTEAFF
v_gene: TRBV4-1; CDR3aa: CASSPTSGGRNEQFF
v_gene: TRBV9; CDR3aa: CASSARGESEQYF
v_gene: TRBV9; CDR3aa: CASTEPGLAGASEQFF
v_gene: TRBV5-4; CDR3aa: CASSFHDTEAFF
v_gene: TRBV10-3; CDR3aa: CAGGTDNQPQHF
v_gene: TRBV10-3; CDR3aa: CAISESGSSNEQFF
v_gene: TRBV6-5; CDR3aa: CASKAGLNTEAFF
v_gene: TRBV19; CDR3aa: CASSIAGNQPQHF
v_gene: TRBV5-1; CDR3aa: CASSPLMTVMNTEAFF
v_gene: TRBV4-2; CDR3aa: CASSQETGTSGYEQYF
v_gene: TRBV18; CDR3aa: CASSLLGAKNIQYF
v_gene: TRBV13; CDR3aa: CASSAYRRASGRGVHNEQFF
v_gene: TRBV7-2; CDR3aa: CASSPQGNTGELFF
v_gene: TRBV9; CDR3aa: CASSVGPSGGYEQYF
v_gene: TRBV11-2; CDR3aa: CASSLNRHEQYF